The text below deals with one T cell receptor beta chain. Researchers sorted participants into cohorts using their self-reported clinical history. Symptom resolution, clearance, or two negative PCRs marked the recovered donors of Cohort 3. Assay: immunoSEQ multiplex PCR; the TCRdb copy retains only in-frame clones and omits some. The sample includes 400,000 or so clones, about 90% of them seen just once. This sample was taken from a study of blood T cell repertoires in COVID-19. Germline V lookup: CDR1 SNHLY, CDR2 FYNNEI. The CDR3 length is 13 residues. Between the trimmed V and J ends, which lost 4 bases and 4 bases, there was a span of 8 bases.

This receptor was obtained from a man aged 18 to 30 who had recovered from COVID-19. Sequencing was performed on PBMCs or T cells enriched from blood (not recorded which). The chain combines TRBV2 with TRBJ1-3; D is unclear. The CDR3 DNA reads TGTGCCAGCAGTGTCTCGGGGGGAAACACCATATATTTT. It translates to CASSVSGGNTIYF.